A single sample is the source of the 32 T cell receptor beta chains below, sequenced in a study of CD8 T cells in Susac syndrome. When the RNA was reverse transcribed, random hexamers were used with an input of roughly 0.45 to 1 ug. TCRdb reanalysed the immunoSEQ multiplex PCR reads using MiXCR and keeps one entry per CDR3 protein. The sample includes about 190,000 distinct CDR3 sequences, around 95% seen only once; the top ten take 0.098%. The source material was CD4+ T cells from PBMCs. These receptors all stem from a human donor with Susac syndrome.

V and J are TRBV11-2 and TRBJ2-2, with unresolved D. Looked up from germline, CDR1 is SGHAT and CDR2 is FQNNGV. Trimming took off 4 bases at V and 4 bases at J, with 10 bases between the two ends. This CDR3 contains 14 residues. The CDR3 nucleotides read TGTGCCAGCAGCTCCGAGAGGAGCACCGGGGAGCTGTTTTTT. Translation: CASSSERSTGELFF.

This chain connects TRBV5-1 to TRBJ1-2, with D possibly TRBD1 on 5 matching bases. V shed 2 bases and J shed 7 bases, with 15 bases lying between them. This CDR3 contains 14 residues. Per the germline V gene, CDR1 is SGHRS and CDR2 is YFSETQ. The CDR3 DNA reads TGCGCCAGCAGCTTAGACCCGGGACTGGGTGGCTACACCTTC. This translates into CASSLDPGLGGYTF.

The chain has TRBV5-4 and TRBJ2-5, with no clear D. Trimming pared 0 bases from V and 5 bases from J, leaving 11 bases between. Germline lookup yields CDR1 SGHNT and CDR2 YYREEE (reference sequence). The CDR3 is 14 amino acids. This chain's CDR3 is CASSLAVGPETQYF. The CDR3 nucleotides are TGTGCCAGCAGCTTGGCGGTTGGCCCGGAGACCCAGTACTTC.

CDR3 protein: CASSADAGTSSYNEQFF. The CDR3, as DNA: TGTGCCAGCAGCGCCGACGCCGGGACTTCCTCCTACAATGAGCAGTTCTTC. The rearrangement links TRBV9 to TRBJ2-1; D is perhaps TRBD2 (6 bases). Trimming left V 3 bases short and J 0 bases short, with 16 bases between. Germline CDR1 and CDR2: SGDLS and YYNGEE. CDR3 length: 17 amino acids.

This clonotype was seen once. V gene TRBV4-2 combines with J gene TRBJ2-1; 8 bases match TRBD2. Germline values: CDR1 LGHNA, CDR2 YNFKEQ. The CDR3 contains 17 residues. V lost 0 bases and J lost 2; bases outside the gene matches: 6. CDR3 coding DNA: TGTGCCAGCAGCCAAGATCGTGGCGGGGGGACCTACAATGAGCAGTTCTTC. Protein product: CASSQDRGGGTYNEQFF.

The chain recombines TRBV18 with TRBJ1-1; D not certain. Germline values: CDR1 KGHSH, CDR2 LQKENI. The CDR3 is 14 amino acids. V lost 2 bases and J 0 bases, leaving 7 bases between the germline ends. Here the CDR3 reads CASSPRDMNTEAFF. CDR3 sequence (DNA): TGTGCCAGCTCACCAAGGGATATGAACACTGAAGCTTTCTTT.

J is TRBJ1-1 and V is TRBV9; the D is unclear. This CDR3 has 14 amino acids. V lost 4 bases to trimming and J lost 0 bases, with 10 bases between them. Germline loops: CDR1 SGDLS, CDR2 YYNGEE. CDR3 protein: CASSFLQMNTEAFF. CDR3 nucleotide sequence: TGTGCCAGCAGCTTCTTACAGATGAACACTGAAGCTTTCTTT.

The chain recombines TRBV6-1 with TRBJ2-1; 11 bases line up with TRBD1. Losses at the gene ends were 6 bases for V and 0 bases for J; bases not matched to a gene: 4. The CDR3 contains 16 residues. Germline CDR1 is MNHNS and CDR2 is SASEGT. Here the CDR3 reads CASRGQGGYSYNEQFF. As DNA, the CDR3 is TGTGCCAGCAGGGGACAGGGGGGGTACTCCTACAATGAGCAGTTCTTC.

The chain uses TRBV9 and TRBJ1-2; D is unclear. V was clipped by 0 bases and J by 8 bases, with 11 bases between them. Germline values: CDR1 SGDLS, CDR2 YYNGEE. The CDR3 consists of 13 residues. CDR3 sequence: CASSVVPTGGYTF. For the CDR3, the DNA is TGTGCCAGCAGCGTAGTTCCAACGGGGGGCTACACCTTC.

The chain joins TRBV20-1 to TRBJ2-7; 12 bases align to TRBD1. J was trimmed by 4 bases and V by 6 bases; bases with no gene match: 7. This CDR3 contains 14 residues. The germline V gene encodes CDR1 DFQATT and CDR2 SNEGSKA (reference sequence). The CDR3 coding sequence is TGCAGTGCGAAAAGGGACAGGGGGCTGTACGAGCAGTACTTC. It is translated as CSAKRDRGLYEQYF.

The chain carries TRBV15 and TRBJ2-2; the D is unclear. The CDR3 spans 15 residues. Germline values: CDR1 LNHNV, CDR2 YYDKDF (reference sequence). Trimming removed 6 bases from V and 1 base from J, with 12 bases in between. Here the CDR3 DNA reads TGTGCCACCAGATCTCCCCCCGTGAACACCGGGGAGCTGTTTTTT. It specifies CATRSPPVNTGELFF.

Concerning this clonotype itself: A read error may account for a junction end that differs from germline. V usage is TRBV3-1 and J usage is TRBJ1-2, with TRBD1 as a possible D gene (5 bases). There are 14 residues in the CDR3. Germline V lookup: CDR1 LGHDT, CDR2 YNNKEL (reference sequence). CDR3 coding DNA: TGTGCCAGCGGCCAAGGGGTTCGGGACTATGGCTACACCTTC. It encodes CASGQGVRDYGYTF.

This clonotype was found a few times. The gene calls are TRBV7-2 and TRBJ2-5, with D hard to call. The V and J ends lost 2 bases and 2 bases respectively, with 6 bases between them. In germline, CDR1 is SGHTA, CDR2 FQGNSA. This CDR3 spans 13 amino acids. CDR3 DNA: TGTGCCAGCAGCTTAAGTCAGCAAGAGACCCAGTACTTC. It encodes CASSLSQQETQYF. Based on the CDR3 plus reference TRBV7-2 and TRBJ2-5, the full variable domain is GAGVSQSPSNKVTEKGKDVELRCDPISGHTALYWYRQSLGQGLEFLIYFQGNSAPDKSGLPSDRFSAERTGGSVSTLTIQRTQQEDSAVYLCASSLSQQETQYFGPGTRLLVL.

This chain uses TRBV9 with TRBJ1-1; 7 bases match TRBD1. V shed 0 bases and J 10 bases; nucleotides not matched to a gene: 6. This CDR3 has 13 residues. Looked up from germline, CDR1 is SGDLS and CDR2 is YYNGEE. In nucleotides, the CDR3 is TGTGCCAGCAGCGTAGAAGGGACAGAGAGAGCTTTCTTT. This codes for CASSVEGTERAFF.

This clonotype was detected once. The V call is TRBV6-1, the J call TRBJ2-1; 10 positions match TRBD2. The CDR3 loop spans 15 amino acids. Germline-derived CDR1 and CDR2 are MNHNS and SASEGT. Germline trimming cut 3 bases from V and 5 bases from J; bases unmatched to any gene: 4. The CDR3 reads CASSDMSGGDNEQFF. Here the CDR3 DNA reads TGTGCCAGCAGTGATATGAGCGGGGGGGACAATGAGCAGTTCTTC.

The gene calls are TRBV4-3 and TRBJ2-1; the D gene is possibly TRBD2 (5 bases). Trimming removed 4 bases from V and 6 bases from J, with 13 bases in between. The V gene's germline CDR1 is LGHNA and CDR2 YSLEER. This CDR3 has 14 amino acids. The CDR3 reads CASSLGPGTNEQFF. DNA of the CDR3: TGCGCCAGCAGCCTTGGACCGGGAACCAATGAGCAGTTCTTC.

This clonotype was recorded once. The chain couples TRBV20-1 to TRBJ1-1, with unresolved D. CDR1 is DFQATT and CDR2 is SNEGSKA in the germline V gene (reference sequence). The CDR3 spans 11 residues. Trimming shortened V by 8 bases and J by 3 bases, and 10 bases separated the two germline ends. The DNA of the CDR3 is TGCAGTACCTTGGCCGACACTGAAGCTTTCTTT. Translated, it gives CSTLADTEAFF.

The rearrangement joins TRBV29-1 to TRBJ2-1; 7 nucleotides line up with TRBD1. The junction had 2 bases not matched to a gene; V was cut back by 6 bases and J by 6 bases. This CDR3 comprises 11 residues. Germline loops: CDR1 SQVTM, CDR2 ANQGSEA. CDR3 protein: CSVTGPNEQFF. The CDR3 DNA sequence: TGCAGCGTGACAGGGCCCAATGAGCAGTTCTTC.

V is TRBV30 and J is TRBJ1-1; no clear D. Germline V gives CDR1 GTSNPN, CDR2 SVGIG (reference sequence). CDR3 length equals 13 residues. V lost 1 base, J lost 10 bases, and 16 bases lay in between. The CDR3 DNA reads as TGTGCCTGGAGTGCCCGGGTAAATGAAGGAGCTTTCTTT. Protein sequence: CAWSARVNEGAFF.

This clonotype is a singleton in its sample. This chain links TRBV20-1 with TRBJ2-1; D remains unclear. Per the germline V gene, CDR1 is DFQATT and CDR2 is SNEGSKA (reference sequence). This CDR3 is built from 14 residues. With 4 bases removed from V and 3 bases from J, the gap between germline ends came to 13 bases. This CDR3 reads CSATRPRIYNEQFF. The CDR3 DNA follows: TGCAGTGCTACCCGACCCCGGATCTACAATGAGCAGTTCTTC.

The sample holds one count of this clonotype. The CDR3 sequence: CASSLGGLVTDTQYF. DNA for the CDR3: TGTGCCAGCAGCTTAGGGGGACTAGTCACAGATACGCAGTATTTT. The rearrangement links TRBV11-2 to TRBJ2-3; 8 bases agree with TRBD2. The CDR3 loop spans 15 amino acids. V trimming: 1 base; J trimming: 2 bases; junction bases outside the gene matches: 2. Germline-derived CDR1 and CDR2 are SGHAT and FQNNGV.

V is TRBV7-2 and J is TRBJ2-1, with a possible D match to TRBD1 (5 bases). Germline CDR1 SGHTA, CDR2 FQGNSA. This CDR3 contains 16 residues. The ends were cut back, 7 bases at V and 5 bases at J, with 21 bases in the middle. The CDR3 bases are TGTGCCAGCACCACCCTAACAGGCTTGGGTGACAATGAGCAGTTCTTC. Translating it yields CASTTLTGLGDNEQFF.

The gene calls are TRBV5-1 and TRBJ2-5; the match to TRBD2 covers 7 bases. The CDR3 runs 14 residues. Germline V gene data show CDR1 as SGHRS and CDR2 as YFSETQ. V was clipped by 7 bases and J by 5 bases; unmatched bases: 11. DNA of the CDR3: TGCGCCAGCCGAACCCCGGGAGGCGGGGAGACCCAGTACTTC. Its translation is CASRTPGGGETQYF. The whole variable domain, remainder taken from reference TRBV5-1 and TRBJ2-5, is KAGVTQTPRYLIKTRGQQVTLSCSPISGHRSVSWYQQTPGQGLQFLFEYFSETQRNKGNFPGRFSGRQFSNSRSEMNVSTLELGDSALYLCASRTPGGGETQYFGPGTRLLVL.

The chain has TRBV5-6 and TRBJ2-7; D call uncertain. The CDR3 covers 13 residues. Germline V gene data show CDR1 as SGHDT and CDR2 as YYEEEE. The ends were cut back, 1 base at V and 3 bases at J, with 8 bases in the middle. The CDR3 DNA reads TGTGCCAGCAGCTTGCTCACCGACTACGAGCAGTACTTC. This gives the protein CASSLLTDYEQYF.

J is TRBJ2-7 and V is TRBV7-9; 8 nucleotides line up with TRBD1. The CDR3 has 15 residues. The V gene's germline CDR1 is SEHNR and CDR2 FQNEAQ (reference sequence). With V trimmed by 5 bases and J by 3 bases, 9 bases remained unmatched. CDR3 nucleotides: TGTGCCAGCAGCCCGCTTGGACAGGGAAACTACGAGCAGTACTTC. It yields the protein CASSPLGQGNYEQYF.

The chain couples TRBV19 to TRBJ1-2; no clear D gene. Germline V gene data show CDR1 as LNHDA and CDR2 as SQIVND (reference sequence). The CDR3 totals 12 residues. Trimming pared 10 bases from V and 1 base from J, leaving 10 bases between. CDR3 loop: CATMTVNYGYTF. The CDR3 region has the DNA TGTGCCACTATGACTGTTAACTATGGCTACACCTTC. Full variable domain (outside the CDR3, taken from reference TRBV19 and TRBJ1-2): DGGITQSPKYLFRKEGQNVTLSCEQNLNHDAMYWYRQDPGQGLRLIYYSQIVNDFQKGDIAEGYSVSREKKESFPLTVTSAQKNPTAFYLCATMTVNYGYTFGSGTRLTVV.

This clonotype was observed once. The V call is TRBV7-3, the J call TRBJ2-1; 8 nucleotides match TRBD1. The germline V gene encodes CDR1 SGHTA and CDR2 FQGTGA. CDR3 length equals 16 residues. Losses at the gene ends were 1 base for V and 0 bases for J; bases not matched to a gene: 2. CDR3 in amino acids: CASSLSGTGSYNEQFF. Here the CDR3 DNA reads TGTGCCAGCAGCTTAAGCGGGACAGGCTCCTACAATGAGCAGTTCTTC.

This chain joins TRBV12-3 or TRBV12-4 and TRBJ2-3; no clear D. The CDR3 totals 13 residues. V was clipped by 5 bases and J by 1 base, with 7 bases between them. The CDR3, as DNA: TGTGCCAGCAGTATGCGCCGCACAGATACGCAGTATTTT. Translation gives CASSMRRTDTQYF.

The genes are TRBV29-1 and TRBJ2-1, with 16 positions matching TRBD2. The germline V gene encodes CDR1 SQVTM and CDR2 ANQGSEA. After removal of 7 bases from V and 4 bases from J, the junction contained 4 bases not matched to a gene. There are 15 residues in the CDR3. The CDR3 nucleotides read TGCAGCGCTGAGGGACTAGCGGGGGGGTACAATGAGCAGTTCTTC. Translated, it gives CSAEGLAGGYNEQFF.

The chain links TRBV6-1 to TRBJ2-5; 7 bases match TRBD1. Germline CDR1 MNHNS, CDR2 SASEGT. J lost 5 bases, V lost 6 bases, and 6 bases had no gene match. The CDR3 is 13 residues long. The CDR3 here is CASSTTGVETQYF. CDR3 in DNA: TGTGCCAGCAGCACCACAGGGGTGGAGACCCAGTACTTC.

The rearrangement joins TRBV6-2 or TRBV6-3 to TRBJ2-1; D unclear. The CDR3 has 12 amino acids. V was trimmed by 6 bases and J by 8 bases, leaving 11 bases between them. Germline CDR1 is MNHEY and CDR2 is SVGEGT. The CDR3 loop reads CASSPAGHEQFF. The CDR3 DNA follows: TGTGCCAGCAGCCCGGCAGGCCATGAGCAGTTCTTC.

V is TRBV5-4 and J is TRBJ2-3; 11 bases align to TRBD2. The CDR3 consists of 17 residues. In germline, CDR1 is SGHNT, CDR2 YYREEE (reference sequence). V lost 0 bases to trimming and J lost 3 bases; unmatched junction nucleotides: 6. In DNA, the CDR3 is TGTGCCAGCAGCTTGGCTTCTAGCGGGGGGAGGACAGATACGCAGTATTTT. Its protein product is CASSLASSGGRTDTQYF.